This T cell receptor (beta chain) was sequenced for a study of cytomegalovirus exposure and HLA in healthy donors. PCR was performed using 60 Vbeta and 13 Jbeta primers. Only in-frame clones appear in the TCRdb table, and some are missing; sequencing was by immunoSEQ multiplex PCR. The table lists 160,000 or so clones, roughly 80% of them singletons. The CDR3 totals 15 residues. V was pared by 3 bases and J by 5 bases, with 4 bases of the junction left unmatched. Per the germline V gene, CDR1 is SGHRS and CDR2 is YFSETQ. This TCR came from a woman in her thirties or forties in good health and CMV-seronegative. Sequencing was performed on PBMCs. The chain is built from TRBV5-1 and TRBJ2-3; 12 bases align to TRBD2. The CDR3 loop is CASSYRTSGEDTQYF. CDR3 DNA sequence: TGCGCCAGCAGCTACCGGACTAGCGGGGAAGATACGCAGTATTTT.